What follows are 8 T cell receptor beta chains derived from one specimen sequenced in a study of T cells in Graves' hyperthyroidism and ophthalmopathy. The CDR3 regions of TCR beta were amplified from RNA transcripts. The HTBI set primed first-round TCR CDR3 RT-PCR. TCRdb re-called the multiplex PCR reads through MiXCR, storing one row per CDR3 protein. The repertoire includes some 700,000 distinct CDR3 sequences, about 18% of them detected once, and around 15% sits in the top ten. Sequencing was done on a sample of blood. These receptors all stem from a man aged 45-65 years with Graves' hyperthyroidism.

The chain employs TRBV20-1 and TRBJ2-1; tentative D call: TRBD2 (6 bases). With 0 bases removed from V and 0 bases from J, the gap between germline ends came to 15 bases. CDR3 length equals 17 residues. From germline, CDR1 is DFQATT and CDR2 SNEGSKA (reference sequence). Written as DNA, the CDR3 is TGCAGTGCTAGAGATAAAGGGGACTTAAGCTCCTACAATGAGCAGTTCTTC. It yields the protein CSARDKGDLSSYNEQFF.

This clonotype was detected ten times or more. The J gene is TRBJ2-7, the V gene TRBV7-6; D remains unclear. The germline V and J ends were trimmed by 5 bases and 5 bases, with 10 bases remaining between them. Per germline, CDR1 SGHVS and CDR2 FNYEAQ. The CDR3 extends over 12 amino acids. This CDR3 is CASSPTGHEQYF. DNA of the CDR3: TGTGCCAGCAGCCCCACCGGTCACGAGCAGTACTTC.

This clonotype has only a few counts. The V gene is TRBV20-1, the J gene TRBJ2-5; TRBD1 matches at 7 bases. From germline, CDR1 is DFQATT and CDR2 SNEGSKA (reference sequence). Germline trimming cut 2 bases from V and 2 bases from J; bases unmatched to any gene: 5. The length of the CDR3 is 14 residues. The CDR3 protein is CSARPDRIQETQYF. The CDR3 nucleotides read TGCAGTGCTAGACCGGACAGGATTCAAGAGACCCAGTACTTC.

This clonotype was detected ten times or more. This chain connects TRBV28 to TRBJ2-7; TRBD2 matches 10 bases. The CDR3 contains 17 residues. Germline CDR1 is MDHEN and CDR2 is SYDVKM. The trim removed 0 bases at V and 3 bases at J, leaving 8 bases unmatched. This CDR3 is CASSLWLAGVDGYEQYF. The CDR3, as DNA: TGTGCCAGCAGTTTATGGCTAGCGGGAGTCGATGGCTACGAGCAGTACTTC.

A note on this clonotype: This could be a read error, since a much larger clone is one nucleotide away. This chain connects TRBV6-2 or TRBV6-3 to TRBJ2-7; TRBD2 matches 10 bases. Germline CDR1 is MNHEY and CDR2 is SVGEGT. The CDR3 consists of 19 residues. As DNA, the CDR3 is TGTGCCGGCAGTTACTCGTCTAGCGGGAGACCAACAATTTACGACGAGCAGTACTTC. Its protein product is CAGSYSSSGRPTIYDEQYF.

This clonotype occurred many times. The chain joins TRBV11-1 to TRBJ2-7; weak D call: TRBD1 (6 bases). This CDR3 is built from 14 residues. V lost 5 bases to trimming and J lost 5 bases, with 16 bases between them. Germline CDR1 reads SGHAT; CDR2 reads FQDESV (reference sequence). The CDR3 region is CASSEDRDRHEQYF. DNA of the CDR3: TGTGCCAGCAGCGAGGACAGAGATCGCCACGAGCAGTACTTC.

This chain joins TRBV15 and TRBJ2-3, with TRBD1 identical over 9 bases. CDR3 length equals 14 residues. The junction had 8 bases not matched to a gene; V was cut back by 5 bases and J by 8 bases. Germline V lookup: CDR1 LNHNV, CDR2 YYDKDF (reference sequence). CDR3 nucleotide sequence: TGTGCCACCAGCGCGGGACAGGGAATGGCTACGCAGTATTTT. Translated: CATSAGQGMATQYF.

There are many counts of this clonotype. The chain recombines TRBV6-6 with TRBJ2-1; 12 nucleotides agree with TRBD1. This CDR3 has 16 amino acids. The V segment lost 1 base and the J segment 8 bases; nucleotides outside the gene matches: 6. The V gene's germline CDR1 is MNHNY and CDR2 SVGAGI (reference sequence). CDR3 nucleotide sequence: TGTGCCAGCAGTTACTATACCGGGACAGGGGGCGATGAGCAGTTCTTC. Translation: CASSYYTGTGGDEQFF.